Each of the 25 T cell receptor beta chains below was sequenced from the same sample in a study of T cell responses to AZD1222 COVID-19 vaccine (dated by TCRdb to about 2021). The library was generated by the immunoSEQ multiplex PCR assay. TCRdb mirrors the immuneACCESS table, restricted to in-frame sequences. Some clones are absent from its copies; in checked studies, under half trace to an unresolved V gene, and the reason for the others is unknown. This sample is represented by 130,000 or so clones; about 90% of them were singletons. The ten largest clonotypes hold roughly 7.5% of the sample. Explained via the paper, the time point label denotes: about 28 days (+/-7) after the second vaccine dose. The treatment or condition label of this sample denotes: meningococcal conjugate vaccine given as trial control. The material sequenced was peripheral blood, taken 28 days after the second dose of the MenACWY control vaccine. The receptors were sampled from an adult who received the MenACWY meningococcal vaccine as a control.

The chain employs TRBV11-2 and TRBJ1-2; 8 bases line up with TRBD1. From germline, CDR1 is SGHAT and CDR2 FQNNGV. The V segment lost 1 base and the J segment 6 bases; nucleotides outside the gene matches: 10. This CDR3 region has 16 residues. CDR3 sequence (DNA): TGTGCCAGCAGCTTAGCCCAGGGGGCTTACGTGCATGGCTACACCTTC. Protein: CASSLAQGAYVHGYTF.

The chain employs TRBV19 and TRBJ2-7; 11 nucleotides agree with TRBD1. V gave up 6 bases and J gave up 1 base; unmatched junction bases: 5. Germline V lookup: CDR1 LNHDA, CDR2 SQIVND (reference sequence). The CDR3 spans 15 residues. The CDR3, as DNA: TGTGCCAGTAGCACTGGACAGGGGGCATCCTACGAGCAGTACTTC. Translation gives CASSTGQGASYEQYF.

The chain combines TRBV19 with TRBJ1-5, with 10 bases matching TRBD1. The CDR3 has 15 amino acids. J was trimmed by 4 bases and V by 9 bases; bases with no gene match: 9. Germline V gene lookup returns CDR1 LNHDA and CDR2 SQIVND (reference sequence). In nucleotides, the CDR3 is TGTGCCAGCGCCCCCGGGACAGGGGATAATCAGCCCCAGCATTTT. Protein product: CASAPGTGDNQPQHF.

The J gene is TRBJ1-4, the V gene TRBV18; TRBD1 agrees at 7 bases. The ends lost 4 bases at V and 8 bases at J; junction bases unmatched: 16. This CDR3 contains 17 residues. From germline, CDR1 is KGHSH and CDR2 LQKENI. The CDR3 DNA is TGTGCCAGCTCACTTGGGGTCAGTGGGACAGCTGGCGAAAAACTGTTTTTT. It translates to CASSLGVSGTAGEKLFF. Filled out from reference TRBV18 and TRBJ1-4, the complete variable domain reads NAGVMQNPRHLVRRRGQEARLRCSPMKGHSHVYWYRQLPEEGLKFMVYLQKENIIDESGMPKERFSAEFPKEGPSILRIQQVVRGDSAAYFCASSLGVSGTAGEKLFFGSGTQLSVL.

The chain links TRBV19 to TRBJ2-7; D not certain. Germline values: CDR1 LNHDA, CDR2 SQIVND (reference sequence). V was clipped by 3 bases and J by 3 bases, with 18 bases between them. This CDR3 comprises 16 residues. The CDR3 here is CASSITYQGGLYEQYF. CDR3 nucleotides: TGTGCCAGTAGTATTACGTATCAAGGTGGTCTCTACGAGCAGTACTTC.

The V and J genes are TRBV10-3 and TRBJ1-3; 8 bases agree with TRBD1. This CDR3 has 14 residues. Trimming cost V 10 bases and J 2 bases; bases outside gene matches: 7. Germline V gene sequence: CDR1 ENHRY, CDR2 SYGVKD. The CDR3: CATLDRVPGNTIYF. The CDR3 DNA is TGTGCCACCTTGGACAGGGTGCCTGGAAACACCATATATTTT.

V and J are TRBV28 and TRBJ2-7, with 13 bases that match TRBD2. V shed 3 bases and J 1 base; nucleotides not matched to a gene: 6. The CDR3 sequence is 17 residues long. Germline CDR1 and CDR2: MDHEN and SYDVKM. CDR3 residues: CASSLGTSGTSSYEQYF. The DNA for the CDR3 is TGTGCCAGCAGTTTGGGGACTAGCGGGACTTCATCCTACGAGCAGTACTTC.

The chain links TRBV5-6 to TRBJ2-7; 8 bases agree with TRBD1. Germline V gene sequence: CDR1 SGHDT, CDR2 YYEEEE. This CDR3 region has 16 residues. The junction had 11 bases not matched to a gene; V was cut back by 3 bases and J by 3 bases. CDR3 residues: CASSSTFRGRNYEQYF. The CDR3 DNA reads TGTGCCAGCAGCTCTACTTTCAGGGGGCGTAACTACGAGCAGTACTTC.

The chain has TRBV28 and TRBJ1-2; 7 positions agree with TRBD1. Germline CDR1 and CDR2: MDHEN and SYDVKM. There are 14 residues in the CDR3. Trimming at V came to 7 bases and at J to 1 base, leaving 6 bases not matched to a gene. In DNA, the CDR3 is TGTGCCAGCACCCAGCAGGGGGTTAACTATGGCTACACCTTC. It encodes CASTQQGVNYGYTF.

V and J are TRBV5-6 and TRBJ1-4, with D unclear. Germline lookup yields CDR1 SGHDT and CDR2 YYEEEE. V was shortened by 2 bases and J by 5 bases, with 10 bases between the two germline ends. CDR3 length: 14 amino acids. CDR3 bases: TGTGCCAGCAGCTTCGTAGAAACAAATGAAAAACTGTTTTTT. Protein product: CASSFVETNEKLFF.

By proportion, this clone is large (0.1 to 1%). The DNA of the CDR3 is TGCAGTGCTAGTGTAGGGTACGGGAACACCGGGGAGCTGTTTTTT. Translating it yields CSASVGYGNTGELFF. V usage is TRBV20-1 and J usage is TRBJ2-2; no firm D call. The CDR3 totals 15 residues. The V gene lost 3 bases and the J gene lost 1 base, with 12 bases spanning the gap. CDR1 DFQATT and CDR2 SNEGSKA come from the germline V gene (reference sequence).

The rearrangement links TRBV19 to TRBJ2-3; D gene unclear. CDR3 length: 15 residues. CDR1 is LNHDA and CDR2 is SQIVND in the germline V gene (reference sequence). The V and J ends lost 3 bases and 2 bases respectively, with 12 bases between them. The CDR3 DNA reads as TGTGCCAGTAGTATTTCTAGTTTGGTCACAGATACGCAGTATTTT. Translating gives CASSISSLVTDTQYF.

The chain has TRBV11-2 and TRBJ1-4; D remains ambiguous. V was cut by 5 bases and J by 2 bases, with 9 bases left in between. CDR1 SGHAT and CDR2 FQNNGV come from the germline V gene. This CDR3 region has 14 residues. In DNA, the CDR3 is TGTGCCAGCAGCAAAGGAGATACTAATGAAAAACTGTTTTTT. It codes for CASSKGDTNEKLFF.

The CDR3: CASSGPGSYEQYF. CDR3 coding DNA: TGTGCCAGTTCCGGACCGGGGTCCTACGAGCAGTACTTC. The rearrangement uses TRBV19 and TRBJ2-7; possibly TRBD2 for D (5 bases). Trimming pared 8 bases from V and 1 base from J, leaving 12 bases between. Germline CDR1 and CDR2: LNHDA and SQIVND (reference sequence). The CDR3 covers 13 residues.

This rearrangement joins TRBV11-1 to TRBJ2-7; D ambiguous. Trimming shortened V by 4 bases and J by 2 bases, and 9 bases separated the two germline ends. CDR1 SGHAT and CDR2 FQDESV come from the germline V gene (reference sequence). The CDR3 runs 13 residues. CDR3 bases: TGTGCCAGCAGCTCCCCCCCAGCCTACGAGCAGTACTTC. It specifies CASSSPPAYEQYF.

This chain uses TRBV7-9 with TRBJ1-6, with 7 bases matching TRBD1. The germline CDR1 and CDR2 sequences are SEHNR and FQNEAQ (reference sequence). V lost 8 bases, J lost 8 bases, and 9 bases stayed unmatched. This CDR3 spans 14 amino acids. CDR3 loop: CASGSQGEDSPLHF. The CDR3, as DNA: TGTGCCAGCGGATCTCAGGGGGAAGATTCACCCCTCCACTTT.

The rearrangement links TRBV3-1 (or the pseudogene TRBV3-2) to TRBJ2-7; TRBD1 matches 9 bases. The CDR3 contains 15 residues. V lost 2 bases to trimming and J lost 3 bases; unmatched junction nucleotides: 5. Germline V CDR1 and CDR2: LGHDT, YNNKEL (reference sequence). CDR3 amino acids: CASSQTGTGLYEQYF. The DNA for the CDR3 is TGTGCCAGCAGCCAAACCGGGACAGGGCTCTACGAGCAGTACTTC.

This clone showed up just a few times. The rearrangement links TRBV4-3 to TRBJ2-1, with D possibly TRBD2 on 5 matching bases. Trimming removed 0 bases from V and 7 bases from J, with 7 bases in between. Per the germline V gene, CDR1 is LGHNA and CDR2 is YSLEER. The CDR3 covers 13 residues. The CDR3 coding sequence is TGCGCCAGCAGCCAAGAGCGGGCAAATGAGCAGTTCTTC. Translated, it gives CASSQERANEQFF.

The chain joins TRBV3-1 (or the pseudogene TRBV3-2) to TRBJ2-7; 10 bases agree with TRBD2. The CDR3 extends over 15 amino acids. CDR1 LGHDT and CDR2 YNNKEL come from the germline V gene (reference sequence). Trimming took 3 bases from V and 3 from J; bases not matched to a gene: 5. The CDR3 nucleotides read TGTGCCAGCAGCCACACTAGCGGGGCCTACTACGAGCAGTACTTC. It is translated as CASSHTSGAYYEQYF.

The rearrangement joins TRBV28 to TRBJ2-1, with 13 bases aligning to TRBD2. V shed 5 bases, J shed 0 bases, and the junction held 10 bases outside the gene matches. Germline values: CDR1 MDHEN, CDR2 SYDVKM. The CDR3 covers 19 residues. The CDR3 bases are TGTGCCAGCAGTCCTCCCGGACTAGCGGGGGCGAGCTCCTACAATGAGCAGTTCTTC. This encodes CASSPPGLAGASSYNEQFF.

The chain recombines TRBV10-3 with TRBJ2-7, with 7 bases matching TRBD1. CDR1 and CDR2 from the germline V gene are ENHRY and SYGVKD. After removal of 4 bases from V and 5 bases from J, the junction contained 20 bases not matched to a gene. This CDR3 contains 18 residues. The DNA of the CDR3 is TGTGCCATCAGTGGACAGGGAACCGAAAAGCTCGCCGTCCACGAGCAGTACTTC. Translated, it gives CAISGQGTEKLAVHEQYF.

The chain recombines TRBV28 with TRBJ2-2; 7 bases are shared with TRBD2. Per germline, CDR1 MDHEN and CDR2 SYDVKM. This CDR3 spans 13 amino acids. V trimming: 6 bases; J trimming: 5 bases; junction bases outside the gene matches: 3. The CDR3 loop is CASSRGLTGELFF. The DNA for the CDR3 is TGTGCCAGCAGCCGGGGACTAACCGGGGAGCTGTTTTTT.

The chain is built from TRBV12-3 or TRBV12-4 and TRBJ1-2, with 9 positions matching TRBD1. The ends lost 6 bases at V and 8 bases at J; junction bases unmatched: 7. CDR3 length: 13 amino acids. CDR3 nucleotide sequence: TGTGCCAGCAGCCACCGGGACAGGGACGGCTACACCTTC. It yields the protein CASSHRDRDGYTF.

On this clone itself: The sample carries other DNA sequences with the same CDR3. The chain recombines TRBV5-1 with TRBJ2-7, with a possible D match to TRBD2 (6 bases). CDR3 length equals 17 residues. With 0 bases removed from V and 0 bases from J, the gap between germline ends came to 16 bases. Germline assignment: CDR1 SGHRS and CDR2 YFSETQ. The CDR3 loop is CASSLGGSGGSSYEQYF. Here the CDR3 DNA reads TGCGCCAGCAGCTTGGGCGGTAGCGGAGGAAGCTCCTACGAGCAGTACTTC.

The rearrangement joins TRBV10-3 to TRBJ1-2; D gene uncertain. V was shortened by 0 bases and J by 6 bases, with 5 bases between the two germline ends. CDR3 size: 12 residues. Germline V gives CDR1 ENHRY, CDR2 SYGVKD. The CDR3 DNA is TGTGCCATCAGTGAGTCCCTGGATGGCTACACCTTC. This codes for CAISESLDGYTF.